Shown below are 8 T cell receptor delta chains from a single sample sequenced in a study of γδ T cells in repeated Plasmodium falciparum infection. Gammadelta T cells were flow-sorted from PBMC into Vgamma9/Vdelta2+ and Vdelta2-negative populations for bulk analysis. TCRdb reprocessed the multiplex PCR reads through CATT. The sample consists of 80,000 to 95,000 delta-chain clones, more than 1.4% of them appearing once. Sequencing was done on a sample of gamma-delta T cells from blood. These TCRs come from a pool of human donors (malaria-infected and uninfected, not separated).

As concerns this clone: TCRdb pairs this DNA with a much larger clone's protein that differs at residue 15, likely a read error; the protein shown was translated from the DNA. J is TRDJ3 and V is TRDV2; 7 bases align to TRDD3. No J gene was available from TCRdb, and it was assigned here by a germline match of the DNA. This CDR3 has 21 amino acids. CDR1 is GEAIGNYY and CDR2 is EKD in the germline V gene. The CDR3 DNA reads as TGTGCCTGTGACAAAGTAGCTCCCGGGGGATCTAGCTCCTGGGTCACCCGACAGATGTTTTTC. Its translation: CACDKVAPGGSSSWVTRQMFF.

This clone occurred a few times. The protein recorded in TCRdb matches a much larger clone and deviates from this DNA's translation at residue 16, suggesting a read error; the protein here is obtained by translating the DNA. CDR3 protein: CALGETLPTWGVKKLTF. The CDR3 nucleotides read TGTGCTCTTGGGGAAACCCTACCTACCTGGGGGGTTAAAAAACTCACCTTT. No call exists for the J gene, whereas the V gene is TRDV1; TRDD3, the table's D call, lacks a check against the DNA. This CDR3 region has 17 residues. Germline loops: CDR1 TSWWSYY, CDR2 QGS.

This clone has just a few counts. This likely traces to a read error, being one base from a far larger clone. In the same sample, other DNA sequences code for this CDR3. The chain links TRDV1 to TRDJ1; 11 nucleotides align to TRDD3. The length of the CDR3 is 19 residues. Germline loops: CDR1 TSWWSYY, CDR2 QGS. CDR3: CALGNRDWGIWIYTDKLIF. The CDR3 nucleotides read TGTGCTCTTGGGAACCGAGACTGGGGGATATGGATTTACACCGATAAGCTCATCTTT.

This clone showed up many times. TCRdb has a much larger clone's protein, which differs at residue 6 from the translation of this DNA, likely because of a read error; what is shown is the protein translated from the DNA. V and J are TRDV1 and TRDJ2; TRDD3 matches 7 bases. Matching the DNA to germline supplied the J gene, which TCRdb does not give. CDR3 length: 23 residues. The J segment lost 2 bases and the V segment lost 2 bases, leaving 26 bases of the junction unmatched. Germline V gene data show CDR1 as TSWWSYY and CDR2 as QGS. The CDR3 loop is CALGEGYLGFRLRIRSLTAQLFF. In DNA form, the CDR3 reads TGTGCTCTTGGGGAAGGGTACTTAGGTTTTCGCCTTCGGATACGATCCTTGACAGCACAACTCTTCTTT.

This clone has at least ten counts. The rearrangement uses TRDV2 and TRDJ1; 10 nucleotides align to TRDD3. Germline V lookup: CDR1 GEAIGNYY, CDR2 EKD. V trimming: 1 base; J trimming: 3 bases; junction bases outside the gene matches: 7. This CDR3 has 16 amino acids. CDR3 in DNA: TGTGCCTGTGACACGCTCTGGGGGATAAGGGCCGATAAACTCATCTTT. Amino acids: CACDTLWGIRADKLIF.

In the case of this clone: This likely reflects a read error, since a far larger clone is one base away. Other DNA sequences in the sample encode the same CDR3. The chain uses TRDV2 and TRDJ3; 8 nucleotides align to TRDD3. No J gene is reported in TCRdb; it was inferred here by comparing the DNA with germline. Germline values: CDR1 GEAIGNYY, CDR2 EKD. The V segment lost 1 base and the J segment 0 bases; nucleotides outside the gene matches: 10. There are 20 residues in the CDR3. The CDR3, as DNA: TGTGCCTGTGACACTCTTACTGGGGGGCCTAGCTCCTGGGACACCCGACAGATGTTTTTC. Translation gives CACDTLTGGPSSWDTRQMFF.

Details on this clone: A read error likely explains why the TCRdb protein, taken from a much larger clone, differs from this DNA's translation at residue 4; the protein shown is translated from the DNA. CDR3 bases: TGTGCCTGTGGCCACGTTGCTGGGGAAAACACCGATAAACTCATCTTT. Translation: CACGHVAGENTDKLIF. The chain employs TRDV2 and TRDJ1; possibly TRDD3 for D (6 bases). TCRdb carries no J gene annotation; the J gene was assigned here by matching the DNA with germline. V gave up 5 bases and J gave up 0 bases, with 18 bases separating them. CDR1 and CDR2 from the germline V gene are GEAIGNYY and EKD. CDR3 length equals 16 residues.

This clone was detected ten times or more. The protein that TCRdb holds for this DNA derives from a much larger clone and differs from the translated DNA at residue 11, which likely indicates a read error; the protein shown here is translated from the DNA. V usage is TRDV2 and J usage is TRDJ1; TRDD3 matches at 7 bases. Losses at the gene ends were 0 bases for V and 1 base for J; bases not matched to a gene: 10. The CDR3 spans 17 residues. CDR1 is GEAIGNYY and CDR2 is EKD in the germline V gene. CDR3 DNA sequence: TGTGCCTGTGACACCGGTTTTGGGGGACCGTGCACCGATAAACTCATCTTT. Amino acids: CACDTGFGGPCTDKLIF.